This TCR beta chain stems from a study of control samples from healthy donors and cancer patients. The assay was immunoSEQ multiplex PCR, and TCRdb's table has in-frame clones only and misses some. The sample records about 160,000 clones, roughly 90% being singletons. Germline loops: CDR1 DFQATT, CDR2 SNEGSKA (reference sequence). Trimming removed 3 bases from V and 5 bases from J, with 14 bases in between. The CDR3 loop spans 13 amino acids. The chain carries TRBV20-1 and TRBJ2-7, with D perhaps matching TRBD1 (5 bases). This TCR came from a man aged 25-45 years in good health. Material: blood. The CDR3 loop reads CSASKQGRHEQYF. The CDR3 DNA is TGCAGTGCTAGTAAGCAGGGTCGCCACGAGCAGTACTTC.